Listed below are T cell receptor beta chains from one sample, sequenced in a study of identifying expanded T cells in peripheral blood. The repertoire was sequenced with immunoSEQ multiplex PCR; TCRdb's copy has only in-frame clones and lacks some. The table lists tens of thousands of clones, 89% of them singletons. The sample was blood. These TCRs come from a person aged 18 to 70 in good health. CDR3s include the opening cysteine and the closing phenylalanine or tryptophan. The D gene is left open where the match is weak. Clone size, where shown, is once, few, many, or a class for clones that have expanded.

j_call,v_call,clone_size,d_call,cdr3_nt,cdr3_aa
TRBJ2-5,TRBV19,.,.,TGTGCCAGTAACCCCACAGGAGCCCCCCAAGAGACCCAGTACTTC,CASNPTGAPQETQYF
TRBJ2-2,TRBV18,few,.,TGTGCCAGCTCACCTTCGGACATAGACACCGGGGAGCTGTTTTTT,CASSPSDIDTGELFF
TRBJ2-2,TRBV29-1,once,TRBD2,TGCAGCGTTGAGACGGGAGGGCGAACCGGGGAGCTGTTTTTT,CSVETGGRTGELFF
TRBJ2-7,TRBV5-8,.,.,TGTGCCAGCAGCTTGGATCCGGGGGGCAACTACGAGCAGTACTTC,CASSLDPGGNYEQYF
TRBJ2-1,TRBV7-6,.,TRBD2,TGTGCCAGCAGCTTCGGACTAGCGGGAGGGCATAATGAGCAGTTCTTC,CASSFGLAGGHNEQFF
TRBJ1-1,TRBV7-2,.,.,TGTGCCAGCAGCCCGCGAACGAGGCCTGAAGCTTTCTTT,CASSPRTRPEAFF
TRBJ1-2,TRBV5-6,.,.,TGTGCCAGCATGTCCACAGGTACCCCAGGAACTAACTATGGCTACACCTTC,CASMSTGTPGTNYGYTF
TRBJ2-2,TRBV9,.,.,TGTGCCAGCAGCGTAGAAGTCACAACCGGGGAGCTGTTTTTT,CASSVEVTTGELFF
TRBJ2-1,TRBV9,.,.,TGTGCCAGCAGCGTCTCCGAGTACAATGAGCAGTTCTTC,CASSVSEYNEQFF
TRBJ2-5,TRBV7-9,.,TRBD2,TGTGCCAGCAGCCCGAGTCGGGGGGACCAGTACTTC,CASSPSRGDQYF
TRBJ1-3,TRBV10-3,.,.,TGTGCCATCAGTGAGTCGCGCCCCTCAGACCGAAACACCATATATTTT,CAISESRPSDRNTIYF
TRBJ2-7,TRBV9,.,.,TGTGCCAGCAGCGAGTCAACAGGGTACGAGCAGTACTTC,CASSESTGYEQYF
TRBJ2-2,TRBV18,.,.,TGTGCCAGCTCACCAGTAGGGTTCGGCTTCACCGGGGAGCTGTTTTTT,CASSPVGFGFTGELFF
TRBJ1-2,TRBV6-6,.,.,TGTGCCAGCAGTCAAGGACAGAACTATGGCTACACCTTC,CASSQGQNYGYTF